What follows are 23 T cell receptor beta chains derived from one specimen sequenced in a study of shared clonotypes between healthy human individuals. Clones were sequenced by immunoSEQ multiplex PCR, and TCRdb holds only the in-frame ones, with some missing. The sample lists approximately 480,000 clones, approximately 79% seen once, with about 12% in the top ten. The sequencing sample was made of PBMCs. The origin of the receptors is a woman in her thirties or forties in good health. Some clones in this sample may be carry-over from other donors' samples.

This clone has ten or more counts. CDR3 protein: CASRDVAYEQYF. The CDR3 DNA reads as TGTGCCAGTCGGGACGTGGCCTACGAGCAGTACTTC. The chain joins TRBV2 to TRBJ2-7; D may be TRBD1 or TRBD2 (5 bases each). Trimming left V 9 bases short and J 2 bases short, with 11 bases between. This CDR3 has 12 amino acids. Germline CDR1 is SNHLY and CDR2 is FYNNEI.

For this clone: Other DNA sequences of this sample code for an identical CDR3. The chain recombines TRBV7-9 with TRBJ2-7, with D perhaps TRBD1 (5 bases). The CDR3 extends over 12 amino acids. Germline CDR1 SEHNR, CDR2 FQNEAQ (reference sequence). Trimming cost V 6 bases and J 3 bases, with 9 bases left between them. CDR3 region: CASSRQGYEQYF. CDR3 nucleotides: TGTGCCAGCAGTCGCCAGGGCTACGAGCAGTACTTC.

The CDR3 DNA reads TGCGCCAGCAGTGAGTCGGGAGGCAATCAGCCCCAGCATTTT. It yields the protein CASSESGGNQPQHF. V gene TRBV10-2 combines with J gene TRBJ1-5, with D unclear. Per germline, CDR1 WSHSY and CDR2 SAAADI. This CDR3 has 14 residues. Trimming removed 0 bases from V and 2 bases from J, with 5 bases in between.

This clone came up a few times. The rearrangement uses TRBV7-9 and TRBJ2-1; D is uncertain. Trimming removed 3 bases from V and 8 bases from J, with 8 bases in between. This CDR3 comprises 12 residues. Germline V lookup: CDR1 SEHNR, CDR2 FQNEAQ (reference sequence). The CDR3 DNA reads TGTGCCAGCAGCTTGGTCCGACATGAGCAGTTCTTC. Its protein is CASSLVRHEQFF.

The chain is built from TRBV19 and TRBJ2-6; D is unclear. Trimming stripped 1 base from V and 6 bases from J, with 7 bases between. CDR1 is LNHDA and CDR2 is SQIVND in the germline V gene (reference sequence). The CDR3 is 14 residues long. In DNA form, the CDR3 reads TGTGCCAGTAGTATAGTGTCGCCGGCCAACGTCCTGACTTTC. This translates into CASSIVSPANVLTF.

To note about this clone: The same CDR3 can be traced to other DNA sequences in this sample. The chain employs TRBV20-1 and TRBJ2-5; the D is unclear. The CDR3 extends over 11 amino acids. Trimming removed 7 bases at V and 2 bases at J, with 8 bases between. The germline V gene has CDR1 DFQATT and CDR2 SNEGSKA (reference sequence). The DNA for the CDR3 is TGCAGTGGGCAAACGCAAGAGACCCAGTACTTC. Translating it yields CSGQTQETQYF.

The V gene is TRBV18, the J gene TRBJ2-6, with D perhaps matching TRBD1 (6 bases). The CDR3 loop spans 16 amino acids. The germline V and J ends were trimmed by 6 bases and 2 bases, with 14 bases remaining between them. Germline V gene data show CDR1 as KGHSH and CDR2 as LQKENI. Here the CDR3 reads CASSAQGSTGANVLTF. The CDR3 DNA sequence: TGTGCCAGCTCCGCTCAGGGGAGCACTGGGGCCAACGTCCTGACTTTC. The full variable domain, completed using reference TRBV18 and TRBJ2-6, is NAGVMQNPRHLVRRRGQEARLRCSPMKGHSHVYWYRQLPEEGLKFMVYLQKENIIDESGMPKERFSAEFPKEGPSILRIQQVVRGDSAAYFCASSAQGSTGANVLTFGAGSRLTVL.

This clone came up once. The rearrangement joins TRBV27 to TRBJ2-7, with 7 bases aligning to TRBD2. Germline V gives CDR1 MNHEY, CDR2 SMNVEV (reference sequence). The CDR3 runs 16 residues. The V segment lost 6 bases and the J segment 1 base; nucleotides outside the gene matches: 12. The CDR3 spells CASSRLAAEGSYEQYF. Written as DNA, the CDR3 is TGTGCCAGCAGCCGTCTAGCGGCAGAAGGTTCCTACGAGCAGTACTTC.

This sequence joins TRBV28 and TRBJ1-1, with 11 nucleotides matching TRBD1. The CDR3 runs to 16 residues. The germline CDR1 and CDR2 sequences are MDHEN and SYDVKM. V was pared by 6 bases and J by 4 bases, with 10 bases of the junction left unmatched. The CDR3 reads CASRDRGRVSGTEAFF. The CDR3 DNA sequence: TGTGCCAGCAGGGACAGGGGGCGGGTTTCTGGCACTGAAGCTTTCTTT.

The rearrangement uses TRBV10-2 and TRBJ2-7; either TRBD1 or TRBD2 may supply D (6 bases each). The CDR3 contains 15 residues. Trimming stripped 4 bases from V and 0 bases from J, with 13 bases between. The germline CDR1 and CDR2 sequences are WSHSY and SAAADI. The CDR3 region has the DNA TGCGCCAGCAGTGTGGGGGGCGCACTCTCCTACGAGCAGTACTTC. Its translation: CASSVGGALSYEQYF.

V is TRBV21-1 and J is TRBJ2-1; the table gives TRBD2 as D, unverified against the DNA. TRBV21-1 is listed as a pseudogene. The CDR3 is made up of 15 amino acids. The chain's CDR3 is CASNVVRESYNEQFF. The CDR3 DNA reads as TGTGCCAGCAACGTAGTTAGGGAGTCCTACAATGAGCAGTTCTTC.

The chain is built from TRBV28 and TRBJ1-4; TRBD1 agrees at 7 bases. The germline gives CDR1 MDHEN, CDR2 SYDVKM. The CDR3 runs 15 residues. The V segment lost 8 bases and the J segment 2 bases; nucleotides outside the gene matches: 8. The CDR3 DNA is TGTGCCAGCCACAATACAGGGGCGACTAATGAAAAACTGTTTTTT. Protein: CASHNTGATNEKLFF.

A note on this clone: The sample contains more than one DNA sequence encoding this CDR3. V gene TRBV28 combines with J gene TRBJ1-2, with TRBD1 matching over 9 bases. The CDR3 sequence is 14 residues long. Germline assignment: CDR1 MDHEN and CDR2 SYDVKM. The V gene end was trimmed by 5 bases and the J gene end by 5 bases; junction bases not matched to a gene: 6. The CDR3 loop is CASSPPTGGYGYTF. Here the CDR3 DNA reads TGTGCCAGCAGTCCTCCGACAGGGGGATATGGCTACACCTTC.

The V gene is TRBV19, the J gene TRBJ2-7; D may be TRBD1 or TRBD2 (5 bases each). The germline V and J ends were trimmed by 7 bases and 6 bases, with 19 bases remaining between them. This CDR3 is built from 14 residues. Germline values: CDR1 LNHDA, CDR2 SQIVND (reference sequence). The CDR3 DNA reads TGTGCCAGTACTCTAAAACTTGGGGGTACCGAGCAGTACTTC. Translation: CASTLKLGGTEQYF.

V gene TRBV28 combines with J gene TRBJ2-3; TRBD1 might be the D (5 bases). Trimming took off 2 bases at V and 1 base at J, with 7 bases between the two ends. This CDR3 is built from 14 residues. Germline values: CDR1 MDHEN, CDR2 SYDVKM. The CDR3 is CASSLLQGTDTQYF. The CDR3 nucleotides are TGTGCCAGCAGTTTACTACAGGGCACAGATACGCAGTATTTT.

The chain employs TRBV11-2 and TRBJ1-1; a weak D match, TRBD1 (5 bases). The CDR3 is 11 residues long. V lost 1 base, J lost 11 bases, and 8 bases lay in between. Germline lookup yields CDR1 SGHAT and CDR2 FQNNGV. For the CDR3, the DNA is TGTGCCAGCAGCTTAGGGGGCTACGCTTTCTTT. This encodes CASSLGGYAFF.

V gene TRBV6-6 combines with J gene TRBJ2-1, with D uncertain. Germline V gene lookup returns CDR1 MNHNY and CDR2 SVGAGI (reference sequence). The CDR3 contains 12 residues. Deletions cut 10 bases from V and 8 bases from J, with 15 bases between. CDR3 sequence: CAIGPLRDEQFF. CDR3 nucleotide sequence: TGTGCCATCGGACCCCTAAGGGATGAGCAGTTCTTC.

The chain employs TRBV4-1 and TRBJ2-2; D is ambiguous. This CDR3 region has 13 residues. CDR1 and CDR2 from the germline V gene are MGHRA and YSYEKL. The ends were cut back, 2 bases at V and 6 bases at J, with 7 bases in the middle. Here the CDR3 reads CASSQWGSGELFF. The DNA for the CDR3 is TGCGCCAGCAGCCAATGGGGTTCCGGGGAGCTGTTTTTT.

The rearrangement uses TRBV2 and TRBJ2-2; TRBD2 matches 11 bases. The CDR3 covers 16 residues. The V gene end was trimmed by 5 bases and the J gene end by 5 bases; junction bases not matched to a gene: 7. Germline lookup yields CDR1 SNHLY and CDR2 FYNNEI. The CDR3 sequence: CASSTSGSGVTGELFF. For the CDR3, the DNA is TGTGCCAGCAGTACTAGCGGGAGCGGGGTAACCGGGGAGCTGTTTTTT. Supplemented by reference TRBV2 and TRBJ2-2, the full variable domain reads EPEVTQTPSHQVTQMGQEVILRCVPISNHLYFYWYRQILGQKVEFLVSFYNNEISEKSEIFDDQFSVERPDGSNFTLKIRSTKLEDSAMYFCASSTSGSGVTGELFFGEGSRLTVL.

This chain connects TRBV28 to TRBJ2-7, with 8 bases lining up with TRBD2. Germline V gene lookup returns CDR1 MDHEN and CDR2 SYDVKM. Trimming cost V 10 bases and J 4 bases; bases outside gene matches: 6. The CDR3 runs to 12 residues. The chain's CDR3 is CATGSGIYEQYF. The CDR3 bases are TGTGCCACCGGTAGCGGGATATACGAGCAGTACTTC.

The V gene is TRBV21-1, the J gene TRBJ2-7; the table assigns TRBD2, which was not confirmed against the DNA. TRBV21-1 is annotated as a pseudogene. CDR3 size: 15 residues. The CDR3 is CARPRGGDSLYEQYF. The CDR3 DNA reads TGTGCCAGGCCTAGGGGTGGGGACTCCCTGTACGAGCAGTACTTC.

This clone was found once. This rearrangement joins TRBV27 to TRBJ1-5; TRBD1 matches 10 bases. J lost 4 bases, V lost 8 bases, and 8 bases had no gene match. CDR1 and CDR2 from the germline V gene are MNHEY and SMNVEV (reference sequence). The CDR3 sequence is 15 residues long. This CDR3 is CASRTTGGGNQPQHF. As DNA, the CDR3 is TGTGCCAGCCGCACGACAGGGGGCGGGAATCAGCCCCAGCATTTT.

The J gene is TRBJ2-3, the V gene TRBV1; the D call TRBD2 from the table was never checked on the DNA. TRBV1 is classified as a pseudogene. There are 18 residues in the CDR3. The chain's CDR3 is CTSSLNAPLAGGADTQYF. CDR3 sequence (DNA): TGCACCAGCAGCCTCAACGCCCCCCTAGCGGGAGGGGCAGATACGCAGTATTTT.